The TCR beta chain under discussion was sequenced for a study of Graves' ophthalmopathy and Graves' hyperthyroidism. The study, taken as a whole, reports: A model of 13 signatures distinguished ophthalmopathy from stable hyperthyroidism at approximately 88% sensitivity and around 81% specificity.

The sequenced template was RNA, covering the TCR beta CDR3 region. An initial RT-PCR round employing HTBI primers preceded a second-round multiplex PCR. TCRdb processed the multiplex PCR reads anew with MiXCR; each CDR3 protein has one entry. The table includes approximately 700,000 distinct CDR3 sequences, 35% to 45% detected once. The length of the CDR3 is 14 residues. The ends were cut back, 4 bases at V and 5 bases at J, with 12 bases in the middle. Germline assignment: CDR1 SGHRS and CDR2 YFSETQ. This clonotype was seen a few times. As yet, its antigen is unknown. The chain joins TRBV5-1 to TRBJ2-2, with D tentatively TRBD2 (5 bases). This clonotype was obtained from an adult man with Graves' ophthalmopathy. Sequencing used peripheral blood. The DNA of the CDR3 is TGCGCCAGCAGCCCTCCCGGAGGAACCGGGGAGCTGTTTTTT. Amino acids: CASSPPGGTGELFF.